This entry features one T cell receptor beta chain sequence. Its target antigen remains unknown. Within one base of it there is no much larger clone, and no base qualities were kept. CDR1 SGDLS and CDR2 YYNGEE are derived from the germline V gene. Taken from cysteine to phenylalanine, the CDR3 has 15 residues. The entry retains the CDR3 DNA only, 45 bases that are in frame from base 1. Trimming takes 1 base from V and 4 bases from J, and the germline ends sit 13 bases apart. Whole blood was collected in K2EDTA tubes by collaborating institutions according to the institutions' own protocols. For TCRbeta analysis, collaborators shipped samples as frozen whole blood, isolated PBMCs, or DNA extracted from either of those sample types. This sample was taken from a study of blood T cell repertoires in COVID-19 (dated by TCRdb to about 2020). About the investigation overall: Samples from collaborators originated in the United States, Italy and Spain and spanned both the acute and convalescent phases of COVID-19. Samples were obtained from the ongoing ImmuneRACE study (first 160 participants) and from 1,254 subjects provided by 6 global collaborators. Where available, HLA class I and class II types were obtained from metadata supplied by the sample provider rather than from assay-based typing. The material from the prospective study consisted of cDNA or gDNA derived from T cells, B-cell-depleted T cells, or PBMCs. The repertoires were made available in a free public database intended to serve as a resource for research on the immune response to SARS-CoV-2. Subjects who had been exposed to COVID-19, were actively infected with it, or had recovered from it provided the deeply sampled blood TCRbeta repertoires that made up the dataset. Sample metadata almost always included a de-identified subject ID, COVID-19 status, age in years and sex.

The immunoSEQ Assay, a bias-controlled multiplex PCR, was used to amplify TCRbeta CDR3 regions from genomic DNA. The original pipeline was this. The number of nucleated cells in each sample was estimated from the amplification of reference gene primers within the assay. To quantify the absolute abundance of each unique TCRbeta CDR3 rearrangement, sequence reads were collapsed and filtered. Productive Simpson clonality was computed per sample as the square root of Simpson's diversity index over productive rearrangements. The immuneACCESS repertoire file appears here via TCRdb, limited to in-frame rearrangements. These files lack a portion of the clones; in checked studies, under half of the deficit traces to unresolved V genes, and the cause of the others is not known. V, J and clone size are taken as reported in that table, and D and trimming were inferred from the DNA itself. In all, the sample holds roughly 200,000 clones, and around 80% of those were seen once. The top ten clonotypes cover less than 20% of the sample.

Results the study describes overall, beyond this receptor: The amount of clinical and demographic metadata varied by source and participant and was provided uncurated.

The rearrangement combines TRBV9 with TRBJ2-3, with the D gene not confidently named. This clonotype was obtained from a woman over 75 with active or convalescent COVID-19. Material: peripheral blood. CDR3 sequence: CASSVNLVASDTQYF. The bases are TGTGCCAGCAGCGTAAACCTGGTAGCATCAGATACGCAGTATTTT.